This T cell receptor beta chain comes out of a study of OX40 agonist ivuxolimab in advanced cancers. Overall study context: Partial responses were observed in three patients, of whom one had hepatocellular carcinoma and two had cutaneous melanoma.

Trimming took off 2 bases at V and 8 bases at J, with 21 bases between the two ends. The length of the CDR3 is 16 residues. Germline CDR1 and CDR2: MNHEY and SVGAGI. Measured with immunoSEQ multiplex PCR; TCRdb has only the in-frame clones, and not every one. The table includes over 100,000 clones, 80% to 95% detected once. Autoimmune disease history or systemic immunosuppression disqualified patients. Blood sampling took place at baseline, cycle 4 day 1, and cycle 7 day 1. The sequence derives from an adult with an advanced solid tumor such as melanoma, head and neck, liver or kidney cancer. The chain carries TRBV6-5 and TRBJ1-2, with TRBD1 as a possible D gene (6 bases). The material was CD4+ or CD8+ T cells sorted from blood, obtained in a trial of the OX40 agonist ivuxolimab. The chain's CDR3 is CASSYGTKLPIGGYTF. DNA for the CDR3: TGTGCCAGCAGTTACGGGACAAAACTCCCTATTGGCGGCTACACCTTC.